The clone carrying this TCR beta chain was found a few times. Antigen unknown. This entry is derived from a study of CD8+CD57+ T cells in acquired aplastic anemia. About the research overall: The mean DNA yield obtained from sorted CD4+ and CD8+ cells came to approximately 3.2 ug. The study's findings and limits: No significant patient-versus-control difference appeared in CD8+ Simpson's diversity.

It was genomic DNA that served as the template for profiling TCR beta VDJ and CDR3. TCRdb itself ran the reads through MiXCR, one entry per CDR3 protein. Of around 430,000 distinct CDR3 sequences listed, about a third are singletons. Germline V CDR1 and CDR2: DFQATT, SNEGSKA (reference sequence). Unmatched junction bases numbered 16, after V lost 6 bases and J lost 8 bases. This CDR3 spans 16 amino acids. All sequencing subjects had displayed CD8+CD57+ cell expansion on flow cytometry. Therapy had not been given to patients before blood sampling. The chain recombines TRBV20-1 with TRBJ2-2, with 9 positions matching TRBD2. The source material was sorted CD4+, CD8+, or CD8+CD57+ T cells (not recorded which) from PBMCs. The TCR comes from a human donor with aplastic anemia. The CDR3 coding sequence is TGCAGTGCCAGTTGGGACAGAGCGGGAGGAGGGGGGGAGCTGTTTTTT. As protein: CSASWDRAGGGGELFF.